Listed below are T cell receptor beta chains from one sample, sequenced in a study of blood T cell repertoires in COVID-19. Using immunoSEQ multiplex PCR, the repertoire was profiled, and TCRdb retains in-frame clones only, with some absent. The sample carries 120,000 to 150,000 clones, approximately 80% recorded once. Sequencing input: peripheral blood. The receptor set was obtained from a woman aged 40-49 years with active or convalescent COVID-19. The CDR3 runs from the conserved cysteine through the conserved F or W. Each record gives: clone size, V gene, J gene, D gene, CDR3 DNA, CDR3 protein. A D gene is named only where the DNA matches it firmly. Rows give clone size only sometimes, using once, few, many, or a class for an expanded clone.

>.|TRBV30|TRBJ1-2|.
TGTGCCTGGAGTGTAAAAGGCCCGGGTGGCTACACCTTC
CAWSVKGPGGYTF
>.|TRBV3-1/TRBV3-2|TRBJ2-2|.
TGTGCCAGCAGTCACTTGTGGGGGGACACCGGGGAGCTGTTTTTT
CASSHLWGDTGELFF
>.|TRBV28|TRBJ1-1|.
TGTGCCAGCAGTTTTTTGTCCAGGGCATCAGAAGCTTTCTTT
CASSFLSRASEAFF
>.|TRBV6-6|TRBJ2-7|TRBD1
TGTGCCAGCAGTCAGATAGCGCCCGGGACAGGGGGCTACGAGCAGTACTTC
CASSQIAPGTGGYEQYF
>.|TRBV3-1/TRBV3-2|TRBJ2-2|TRBD2
TGTGCCAGCAGCCAAGATCGGCGGGCTAGCGGGGGGTGGACCGGGGAGCTGTTTTTT
CASSQDRRASGGWTGELFF
>.|TRBV30|TRBJ2-7|.
TGTGCCTCGACGGGACTCCACCGGCCCTACGAGCAGTACTTC
CASTGLHRPYEQYF
>.|TRBV7-2|TRBJ2-3|TRBD2
TGTGCCAGCAGCTTAGATATCGGGGGGGCGGGAGATACGCAGTATTTT
CASSLDIGGAGDTQYF
>.|TRBV28|TRBJ1-5|.
TGTGCCAGCAGTTTAGGGCAGGGATTTTACAATCAGCCCCAGCATTTT
CASSLGQGFYNQPQHF
>.|TRBV29-1|TRBJ1-3|TRBD1
TGCAGCGCCGGACAGGGGAAACCTGGAAACACCATATATTTT
CSAGQGKPGNTIYF
>few|TRBV7-9|TRBJ2-2|.
TGTGCCAGCAGCCCAATACAGTATGGACTACCTGTAAAGACCGGGGAGCTGTTTTTT
CASSPIQYGLPVKTGELFF
>.|TRBV27|TRBJ1-5|.
TGTGCCAGCAGCCCGGGACTCCAAAACGGGGGTCGGCAGCCCCAGCATTTT
CASSPGLQNGGRQPQHF
>once|TRBV9|TRBJ1-4|.
TGTGCCAGCAGCGGCGGGGGGTTTGCAACTAATGAAAAACTGTTTTTT
CASSGGGFATNEKLFF
>.|TRBV18|TRBJ1-5|.
TGTGCCAGCTCACCCGGACACCCTAGCAATCAGCCCCAGCATTTT
CASSPGHPSNQPQHF
>.|TRBV5-1|TRBJ2-5|.
TGCGCCAGCAGCTTGCACTACGGGGAGACCCAGTACTTC
CASSLHYGETQYF
>.|TRBV5-6|TRBJ1-2|.
TGTGCCAGCAGCTTGTGGTGGCAGGCTGATGGCTACACCTTC
CASSLWWQADGYTF
>.|TRBV11-2|TRBJ2-7|.
TGTGCCAGCAGCCCCGCGAACTCCTACGAGCAGTACTTC
CASSPANSYEQYF
>.|TRBV11-2|TRBJ2-2|.
TGTGCCAGCAGCCCAAGCGGGCGAACCGGGGAGCTGTTTTTT
CASSPSGRTGELFF
>few|TRBV24-1|TRBJ1-4|.
TGTGCCACCAGTGATGAGGGAAAACTGTTTTTT
CATSDEGKLFF
>.|TRBV7-2|TRBJ2-3|TRBD2
TGTGCCAGCAGCTTACAAGCGGGGGGGTATGAACGGGCGCAGTATTTT
CASSLQAGGYERAQYF
>.|TRBV24-1|TRBJ2-3|TRBD2
TGTGCCACCAGGACCGGACTAGCGGGAGGGACAGATACGCAGTATTTT
CATRTGLAGGTDTQYF
>many|TRBV12-3/TRBV12-4|TRBJ2-5|.
TGTGCCAGCAGTTTCCAGGGGCGGGAGACCCAGTACTTC
CASSFQGRETQYF
>once|TRBV5-1|TRBJ2-7|TRBD2
TGCGCCAGCAGCTTGGTTGCGGGAGGAGACTACGAGCAGTACTTC
CASSLVAGGDYEQYF
>once|TRBV28|TRBJ1-3|.
TGTGCCAGCAGTTGGGCGGGGGGGTCTTCTGGAAACACCATATATTTT
CASSWAGGSSGNTIYF
>once|TRBV9|TRBJ2-7|TRBD2
TGTGCCAGCAGCGTAGGGACTCAGCGGGAGGCCCCCTACGAGCAGTACTTC
CASSVGTQREAPYEQYF
>.|TRBV28|TRBJ2-7|TRBD1
TGTGCCAGCAGCTGGACAGGGTTCTCTCTCTACGAGCAGTACTTC
CASSWTGFSLYEQYF
>.|TRBV7-2|TRBJ2-1|TRBD2
TGTGCCAGCAGCTTCCTCACCAACTTAGCGGGAGTGGCCTACAATGAGCAGTTCTTC
CASSFLTNLAGVAYNEQFF
>.|TRBV5-1|TRBJ1-2|.
TGCGCCAGCAGCTTGGGAGACGGGACTAACTATGGCTACACCTTC
CASSLGDGTNYGYTF
>.|TRBV15|TRBJ2-1|TRBD1
TGTGCCACCAGCTTCCGGACAGGGGGCATCCCTTACAATGAGCAGTTCTTC
CATSFRTGGIPYNEQFF